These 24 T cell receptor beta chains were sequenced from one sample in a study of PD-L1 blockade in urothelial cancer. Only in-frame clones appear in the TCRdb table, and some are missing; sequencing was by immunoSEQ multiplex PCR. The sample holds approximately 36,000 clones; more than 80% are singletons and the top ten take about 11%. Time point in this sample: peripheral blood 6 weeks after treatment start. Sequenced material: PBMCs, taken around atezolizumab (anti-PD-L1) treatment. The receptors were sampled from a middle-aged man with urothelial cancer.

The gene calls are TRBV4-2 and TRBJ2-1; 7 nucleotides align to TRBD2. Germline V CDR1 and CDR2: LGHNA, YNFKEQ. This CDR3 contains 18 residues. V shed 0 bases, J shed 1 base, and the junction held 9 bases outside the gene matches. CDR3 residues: CASSQEEGGSWSYNEQFF. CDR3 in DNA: TGTGCCAGCAGCCAAGAGGAGGGCGGGAGTTGGTCCTACAATGAGCAGTTCTTC.

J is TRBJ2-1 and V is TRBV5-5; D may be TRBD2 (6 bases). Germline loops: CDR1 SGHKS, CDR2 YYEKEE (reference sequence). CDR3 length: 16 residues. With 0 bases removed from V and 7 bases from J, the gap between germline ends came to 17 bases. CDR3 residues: CASSLGAEGRLNEQFF. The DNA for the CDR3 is TGTGCCAGCAGCTTGGGTGCGGAGGGAAGGTTGAATGAGCAGTTCTTC.

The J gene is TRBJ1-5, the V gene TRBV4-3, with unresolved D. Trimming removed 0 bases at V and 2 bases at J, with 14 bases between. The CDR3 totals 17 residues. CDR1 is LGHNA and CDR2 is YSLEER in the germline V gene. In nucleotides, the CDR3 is TGCGCCAGCAGCCAAGAGTTGCCCGGGAGTGGCAATCAGCCCCAGCATTTT. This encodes CASSQELPGSGNQPQHF.

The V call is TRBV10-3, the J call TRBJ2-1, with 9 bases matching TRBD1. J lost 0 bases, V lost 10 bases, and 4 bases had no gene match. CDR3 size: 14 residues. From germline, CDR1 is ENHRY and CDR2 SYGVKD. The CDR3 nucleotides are TGTGCCACCCAGGACAGGGGCTCCTACAATGAGCAGTTCTTC. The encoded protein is CATQDRGSYNEQFF.

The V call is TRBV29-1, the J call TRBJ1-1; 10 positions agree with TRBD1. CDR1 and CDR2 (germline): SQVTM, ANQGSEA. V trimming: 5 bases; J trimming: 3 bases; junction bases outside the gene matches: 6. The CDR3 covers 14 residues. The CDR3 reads CSVRDRGGYTEAFF. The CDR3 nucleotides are TGCAGCGTTCGGGACAGGGGAGGATACACTGAAGCTTTCTTT.

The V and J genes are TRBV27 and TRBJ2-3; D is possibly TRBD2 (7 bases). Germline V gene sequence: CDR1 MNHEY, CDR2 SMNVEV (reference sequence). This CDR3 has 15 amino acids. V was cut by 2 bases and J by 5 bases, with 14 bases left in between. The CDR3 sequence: CASSLAGGGGDTQYF. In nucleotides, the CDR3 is TGTGCCAGCAGTTTAGCCGGAGGGGGGGGAGATACGCAGTATTTT.

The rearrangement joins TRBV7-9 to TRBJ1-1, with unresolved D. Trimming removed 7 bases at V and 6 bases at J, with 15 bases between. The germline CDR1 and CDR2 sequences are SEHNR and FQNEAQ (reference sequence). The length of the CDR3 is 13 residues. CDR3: CASTPARGSEAFF. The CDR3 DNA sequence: TGTGCCAGCACCCCAGCGAGAGGGTCTGAAGCTTTCTTT.

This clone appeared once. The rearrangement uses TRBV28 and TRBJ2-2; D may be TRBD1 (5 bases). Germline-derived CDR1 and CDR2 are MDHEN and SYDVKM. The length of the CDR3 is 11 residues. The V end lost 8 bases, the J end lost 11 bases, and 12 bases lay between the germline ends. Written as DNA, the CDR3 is TGTGCCAGCGGTGGGGCCTCTGAGCTGTTTTTT. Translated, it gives CASGGASELFF.

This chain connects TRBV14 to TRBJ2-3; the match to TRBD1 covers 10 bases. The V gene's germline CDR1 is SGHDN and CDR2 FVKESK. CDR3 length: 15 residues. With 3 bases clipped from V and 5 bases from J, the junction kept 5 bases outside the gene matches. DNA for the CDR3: TGTGCCAGCAGCCACATGGGGACAGGGGAAGATACGCAGTATTTT. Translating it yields CASSHMGTGEDTQYF.

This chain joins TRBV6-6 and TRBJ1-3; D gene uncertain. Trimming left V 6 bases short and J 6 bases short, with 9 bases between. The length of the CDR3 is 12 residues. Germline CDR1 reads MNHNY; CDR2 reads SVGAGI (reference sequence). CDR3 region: CASRHRENTIYF. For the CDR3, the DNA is TGTGCCAGCAGACACCGGGAAAACACCATATATTTT.

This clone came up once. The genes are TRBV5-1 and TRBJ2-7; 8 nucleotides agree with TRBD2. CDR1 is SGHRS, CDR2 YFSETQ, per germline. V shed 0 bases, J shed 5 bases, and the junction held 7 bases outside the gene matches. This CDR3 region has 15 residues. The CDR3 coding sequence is TGCGCCAGCAGCTTGGAGGCGGGAGGAGTAAACGAGCAGTACTTC. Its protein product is CASSLEAGGVNEQYF.

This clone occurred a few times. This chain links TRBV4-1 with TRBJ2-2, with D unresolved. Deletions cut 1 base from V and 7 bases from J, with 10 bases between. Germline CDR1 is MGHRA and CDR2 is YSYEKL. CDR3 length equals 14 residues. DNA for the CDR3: TGCGCCAGCAGCCAAGCATTACGGGTCGGGGAGCTGTTTTTT. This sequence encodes CASSQALRVGELFF.

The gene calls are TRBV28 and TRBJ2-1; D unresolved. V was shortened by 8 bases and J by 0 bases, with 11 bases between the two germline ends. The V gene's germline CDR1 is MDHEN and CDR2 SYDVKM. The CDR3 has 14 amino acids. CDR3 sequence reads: CASLAVSSYNEQFF. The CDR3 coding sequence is TGTGCCAGCCTTGCGGTAAGCTCCTACAATGAGCAGTTCTTC. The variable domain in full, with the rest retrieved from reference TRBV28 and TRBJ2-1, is DVKVTQSSRYLVKRTGEKVFLECVQDMDHENMFWYRQDPGLGLRLIYFSYDVKMKEKGDIPEGYSVSREKKERFSLILESASTNQTSMYLCASLAVSSYNEQFFGPGTRLTVL.

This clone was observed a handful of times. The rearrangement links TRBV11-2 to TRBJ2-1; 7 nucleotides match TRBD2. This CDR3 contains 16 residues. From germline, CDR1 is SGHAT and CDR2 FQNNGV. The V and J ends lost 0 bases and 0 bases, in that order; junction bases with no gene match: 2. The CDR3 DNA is TGTGCCAGCAGCTTAGACGGCGGGAGCTCCTACAATGAGCAGTTCTTC. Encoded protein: CASSLDGGSSYNEQFF.

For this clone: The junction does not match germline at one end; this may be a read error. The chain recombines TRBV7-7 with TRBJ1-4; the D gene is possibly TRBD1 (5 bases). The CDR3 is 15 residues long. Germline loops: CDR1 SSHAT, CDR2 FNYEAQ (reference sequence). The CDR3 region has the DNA TGTGCTAGCAGCTTAACCGACAGCCCTCATGAAAAACTGTTTTTT. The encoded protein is CASSLTDSPHEKLFF.

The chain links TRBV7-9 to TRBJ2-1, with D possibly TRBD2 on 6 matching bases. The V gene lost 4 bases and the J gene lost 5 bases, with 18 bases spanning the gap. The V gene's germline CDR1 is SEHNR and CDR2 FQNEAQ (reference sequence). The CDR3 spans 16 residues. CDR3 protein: CASSSLGSWGDNEQFF. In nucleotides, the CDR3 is TGTGCCAGCAGCTCACTAGGTAGCTGGGGGGACAATGAGCAGTTCTTC.

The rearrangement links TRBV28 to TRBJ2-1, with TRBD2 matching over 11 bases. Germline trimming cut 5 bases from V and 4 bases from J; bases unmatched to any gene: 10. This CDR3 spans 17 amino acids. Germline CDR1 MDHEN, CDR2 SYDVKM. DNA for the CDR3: TGTGCCAGCAGTCCCGGGGGGGTAGCGGGAGGGTACAATGAGCAGTTCTTC. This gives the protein CASSPGGVAGGYNEQFF.

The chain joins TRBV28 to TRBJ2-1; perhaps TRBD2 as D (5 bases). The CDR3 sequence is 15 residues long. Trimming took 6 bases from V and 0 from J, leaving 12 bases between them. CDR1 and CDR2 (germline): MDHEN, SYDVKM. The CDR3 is CASSRKAVSYNEQFF. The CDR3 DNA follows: TGTGCCAGCAGCCGCAAAGCGGTCTCCTACAATGAGCAGTTCTTC.

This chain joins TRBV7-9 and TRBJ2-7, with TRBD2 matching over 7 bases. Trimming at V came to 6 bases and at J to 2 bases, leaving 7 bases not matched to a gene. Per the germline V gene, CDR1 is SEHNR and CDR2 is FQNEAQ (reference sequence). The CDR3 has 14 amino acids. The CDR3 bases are TGTGCCAGCAGTTGGGTGGGAGGGCCCTACGAGCAGTACTTC. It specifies CASSWVGGPYEQYF.

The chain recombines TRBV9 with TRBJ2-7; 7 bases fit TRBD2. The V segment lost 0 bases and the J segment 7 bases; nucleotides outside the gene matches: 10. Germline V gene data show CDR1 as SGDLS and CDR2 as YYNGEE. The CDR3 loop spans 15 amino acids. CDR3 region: CASSVGTSGVWEQYF. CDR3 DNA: TGTGCCAGCAGCGTAGGGACTAGTGGGGTGTGGGAGCAGTACTTC.

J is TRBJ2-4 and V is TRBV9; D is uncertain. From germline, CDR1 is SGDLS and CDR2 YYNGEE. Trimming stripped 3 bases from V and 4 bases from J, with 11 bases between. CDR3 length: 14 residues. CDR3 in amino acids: CASSARNEKNIQYF. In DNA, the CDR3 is TGTGCCAGCAGCGCCAGGAATGAGAAAAACATTCAGTACTTC.

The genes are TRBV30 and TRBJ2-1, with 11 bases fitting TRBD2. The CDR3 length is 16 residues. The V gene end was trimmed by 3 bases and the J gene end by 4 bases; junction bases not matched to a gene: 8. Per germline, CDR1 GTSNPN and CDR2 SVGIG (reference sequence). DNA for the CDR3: TGTGCCTGGAGGGCACGGACTAGCGGGCCGTACAATGAGCAGTTCTTC. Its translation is CAWRARTSGPYNEQFF.

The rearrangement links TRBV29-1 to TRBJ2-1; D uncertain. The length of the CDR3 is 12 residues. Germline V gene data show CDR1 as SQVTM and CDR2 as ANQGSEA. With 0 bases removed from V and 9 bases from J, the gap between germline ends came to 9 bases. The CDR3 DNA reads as TGCAGCGTTGAAGAGGCGGCTAGTGAGCAGTTCTTC. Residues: CSVEEAASEQFF.

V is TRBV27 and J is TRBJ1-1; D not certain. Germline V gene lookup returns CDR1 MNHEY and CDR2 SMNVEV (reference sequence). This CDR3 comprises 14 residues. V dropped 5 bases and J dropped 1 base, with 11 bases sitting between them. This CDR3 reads CASSAQRRNTEAFF. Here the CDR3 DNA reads TGTGCCAGCAGTGCCCAGAGGAGGAACACTGAAGCTTTCTTT.